What follows describes a single TCR beta chain. The source of the sample is a study of PD-1 blockade in classical Hodgkin lymphoma. Exposure to brentuximab vedotin varied, and each patient had relapsed following autologous stem cell transplantation. CDR3 size: 13 residues. The germline CDR1 and CDR2 sequences are GTSNPN and SVGIG (reference sequence). The V end lost 0 bases, the J end lost 7 bases, and 7 bases lay between the germline ends. The table came from immunoSEQ multiplex PCR; TCRdb's copy has only in-frame clones and leaves some out. The sample includes roughly 100,000 clones, roughly 91% of them seen just once.

The receptor was isolated from a human donor with classical Hodgkin lymphoma. The source material was peripheral blood mononuclear cells (PBMCs), sampled before the second cycle of nivolumab. The chain carries TRBV30 and TRBJ1-6; D call uncertain. DNA of the CDR3: TGTGCCTGGAGTGTAGATGGGAATTCACCCCTCCACTTT. This sequence encodes CAWSVDGNSPLHF.